This TCR beta chain was captured by sequencing in a study of B cell selection in AIRE deficiency. Study findings and constraints: Healthy Tconv contained roughly two fifths of shared healthy Treg sequences; only TCRbeta sequenced. Of about 4,000 shared Treg TCRbeta sequences, about 32% were healthy-only, over 7% patient-only.

A word on this clone: Its cognate antigen is unknown.

Sorted regulatory T cells were CD4-positive, CD25-high and CD127-low or negative. Germline V gene lookup returns CDR1 MNHEY and CDR2 SMNVEV (reference sequence). The CDR3 totals 18 residues. After removal of 5 bases from V and 2 bases from J, the junction contained 14 bases not matched to a gene. Original data processing: Patients' Tregs yielded some 50,000 distinct TCRbeta sequences; donors' 9.56x10^4. Repertoires were generated with immunoSEQ multiplex PCR, while TCRdb's copy carries only in-frame clones and drops some. V and J calls and clone size follow that table, whereas D and trimming were derived from the DNA. The table lists 20,000 to 25,000 clones, about 95% of them singletons.

This TCR derives from a human donor with AIRE deficiency. The sample consisted of Tregs sorted from PBMCs. V and J are TRBV27 and TRBJ2-3; 9 nucleotides agree with TRBD2. In DNA form, the CDR3 reads TGTGCCAGCAGTACCCCTCTTGGCGGGAGGGCCTCCACAGATACGCAGTATTTT. Protein sequence: CASSTPLGGRASTDTQYF.